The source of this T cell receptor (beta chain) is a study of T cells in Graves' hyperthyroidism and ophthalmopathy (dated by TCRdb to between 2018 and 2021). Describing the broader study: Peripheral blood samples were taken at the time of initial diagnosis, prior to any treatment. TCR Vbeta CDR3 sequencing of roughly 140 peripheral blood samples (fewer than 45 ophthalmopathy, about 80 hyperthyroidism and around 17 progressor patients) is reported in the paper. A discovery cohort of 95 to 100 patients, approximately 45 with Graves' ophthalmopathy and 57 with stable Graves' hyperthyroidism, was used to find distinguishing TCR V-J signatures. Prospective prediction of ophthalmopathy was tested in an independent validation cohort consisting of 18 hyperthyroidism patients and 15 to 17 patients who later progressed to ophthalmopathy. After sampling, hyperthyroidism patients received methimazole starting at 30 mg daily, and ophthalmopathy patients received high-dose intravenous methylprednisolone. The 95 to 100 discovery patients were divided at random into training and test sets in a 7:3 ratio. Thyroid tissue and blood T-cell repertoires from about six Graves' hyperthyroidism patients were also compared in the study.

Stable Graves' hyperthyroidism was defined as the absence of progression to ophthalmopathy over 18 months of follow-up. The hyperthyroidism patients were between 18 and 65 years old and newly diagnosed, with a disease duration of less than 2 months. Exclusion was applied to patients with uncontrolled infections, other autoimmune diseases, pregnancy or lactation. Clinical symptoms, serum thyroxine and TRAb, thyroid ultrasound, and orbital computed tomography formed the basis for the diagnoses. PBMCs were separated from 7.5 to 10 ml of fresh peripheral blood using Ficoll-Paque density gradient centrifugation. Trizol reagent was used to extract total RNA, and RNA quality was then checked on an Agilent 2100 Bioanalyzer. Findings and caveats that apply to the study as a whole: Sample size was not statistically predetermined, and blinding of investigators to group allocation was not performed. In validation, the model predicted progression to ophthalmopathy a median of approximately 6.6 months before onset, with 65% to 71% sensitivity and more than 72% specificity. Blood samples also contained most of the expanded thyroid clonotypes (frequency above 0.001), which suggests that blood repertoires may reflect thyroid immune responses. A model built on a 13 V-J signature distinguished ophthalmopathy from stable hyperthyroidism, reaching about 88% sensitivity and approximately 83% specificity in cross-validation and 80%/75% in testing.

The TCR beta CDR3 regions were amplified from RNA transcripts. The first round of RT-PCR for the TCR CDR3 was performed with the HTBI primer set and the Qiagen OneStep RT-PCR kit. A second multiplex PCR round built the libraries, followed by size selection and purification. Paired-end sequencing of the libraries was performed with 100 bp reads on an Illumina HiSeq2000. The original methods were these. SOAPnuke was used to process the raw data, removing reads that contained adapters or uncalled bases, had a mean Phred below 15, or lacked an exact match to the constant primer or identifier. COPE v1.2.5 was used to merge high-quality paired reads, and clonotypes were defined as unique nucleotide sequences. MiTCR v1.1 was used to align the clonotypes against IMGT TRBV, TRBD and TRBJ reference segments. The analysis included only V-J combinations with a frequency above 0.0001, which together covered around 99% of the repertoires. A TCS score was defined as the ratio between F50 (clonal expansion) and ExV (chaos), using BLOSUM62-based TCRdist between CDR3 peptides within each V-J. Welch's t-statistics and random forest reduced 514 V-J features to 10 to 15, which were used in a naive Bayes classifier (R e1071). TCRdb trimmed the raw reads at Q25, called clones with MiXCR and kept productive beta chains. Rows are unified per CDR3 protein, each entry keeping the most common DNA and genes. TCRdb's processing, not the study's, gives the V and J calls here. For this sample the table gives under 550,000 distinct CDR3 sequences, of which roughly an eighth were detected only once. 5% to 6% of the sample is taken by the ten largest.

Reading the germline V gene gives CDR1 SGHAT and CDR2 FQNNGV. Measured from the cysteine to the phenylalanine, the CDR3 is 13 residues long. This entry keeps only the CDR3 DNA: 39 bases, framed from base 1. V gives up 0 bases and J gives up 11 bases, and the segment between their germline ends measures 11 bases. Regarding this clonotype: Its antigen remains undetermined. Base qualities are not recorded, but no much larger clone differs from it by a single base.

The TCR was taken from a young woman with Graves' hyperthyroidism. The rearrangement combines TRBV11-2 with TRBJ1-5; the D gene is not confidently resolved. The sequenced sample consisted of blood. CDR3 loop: CASSLEGFTSQHF. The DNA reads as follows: TGTGCCAGCAGCTTAGAGGGTTTCACGTCCCAGCATTTT.